Presented here are 6 T cell receptor beta chains from one specimen sequenced in a study of identical twins. TCRdb re-analysed the 5' RACE reads in MiXCR, keeping a single row per CDR3 protein. The sample shows around 490,000 distinct CDR3 sequences, roughly 15% of them seen only once. Separately, the same data were catalogued under a study of yellow fever vaccine responses in identical twins.

The sample comprised CD4+ T cells sorted from blood. The receptors were gathered from a woman in her late teens or twenties in good health.

V and J are TRBV7-2 and TRBJ2-5, with TRBD1 matching 7 bases. The CDR3 contains 15 residues. Germline trimming cut 1 base from V and 7 bases from J; bases unmatched to any gene: 9. Germline CDR1 and CDR2: SGHTA and FQGNSA. The CDR3 nucleotides read TGTGCCAGCAGCTTAGTCTGGCAGGGGGATGTGACCCAGTACTTC. Translation: CASSLVWQGDVTQYF. The variable domain in full, with the rest retrieved from reference TRBV7-2 and TRBJ2-5, is GAGVSQSPSNKVTEKGKDVELRCDPISGHTALYWYRQSLGQGLEFLIYFQGNSAPDKSGLPSDRFSAERTGGSVSTLTIQRTQQEDSAVYLCASSLVWQGDVTQYFGPGTRLLVL.

The chain carries TRBV11-2 and TRBJ2-1; 9 bases map to TRBD1. The germline gives CDR1 SGHAT, CDR2 FQNNGV. CDR3 length equals 15 residues. Trimming at V came to 7 bases and at J to 3 bases, leaving 7 bases not matched to a gene. CDR3 nucleotide sequence: TGTGCCAGCACCCCCGGGACAGGGTTCTACAATGAGCAGTTCTTC. Protein product: CASTPGTGFYNEQFF.

The genes are TRBV20-1 and TRBJ2-5, with 7 bases aligning to TRBD1. Losses at the gene ends were 0 bases for V and 3 bases for J; bases not matched to a gene: 7. Germline CDR1 DFQATT, CDR2 SNEGSKA (reference sequence). The CDR3 covers 15 residues. CDR3 protein: CSARDLTGEKETQYF. The DNA of the CDR3 is TGCAGTGCTAGAGATCTCACAGGGGAGAAAGAGACCCAGTACTTC.

This clonotype has ten or more counts. DNA of the CDR3: TGTGCCAGCGAGACATGGGGGTTCCAAGAGACCCAGTACTTC. Amino acids: CASETWGFQETQYF. This chain connects TRBV5-6 to TRBJ2-5; D is possibly TRBD1 or TRBD2 (5 bases each). Germline loops: CDR1 SGHDT, CDR2 YYEEEE. The CDR3 is made up of 14 amino acids. Trimming stripped 7 bases from V and 1 base from J, with 14 bases between. Full variable domain (rest looked up from reference TRBV5-6 and TRBJ2-5): DAGVTQSPTHLIKTRGQQVTLRCSPKSGHDTVSWYQQALGQGPQFIFQYYEEEERQRGNFPDRFSGHQFPNYSSELNVNALLLGDSALYLCASETWGFQETQYFGPGTRLLVL.

The chain couples TRBV7-3 to TRBJ1-1; maybe TRBD1 (5 bases). Germline V gene sequence: CDR1 SGHTA, CDR2 FQGTGA. Trimming removed 1 base from V and 6 bases from J, with 9 bases in between. This CDR3 is 13 amino acids long. The CDR3 sequence is CASSLSREAEAFF. Written as DNA, the CDR3 is TGTGCCAGCAGCTTAAGCAGGGAGGCTGAAGCTTTCTTT.

The chain recombines TRBV12-3 or TRBV12-4 with TRBJ1-4, with D perhaps matching TRBD1 (5 bases). The CDR3 has 16 amino acids. The germline V and J ends were trimmed by 3 bases and 8 bases, with 19 bases remaining between them. CDR3 in amino acids: CASSFGHRELREKLFF. The CDR3 bases are TGTGCCAGCAGTTTTGGACATCGTGAATTAAGGGAAAAACTGTTTTTT.